Listed here are 20 T cell receptor beta chains from one sample, sequenced in a study of blood T cells in healthy people across ages. Next came a second PCR, run for 7 to 11 cycles, which used a sample-barcoded 5' primer along with a J-beta primer mix. TCRdb re-called the 5' RACE reads with MiXCR, one entry per CDR3 protein. The sample records 790,000 or so distinct CDR3 sequences, around three fifths being singletons. The sequenced material came from blood. The receptors stem from a man aged 40-49 years in good health.

This chain connects TRBV7-3 to TRBJ2-5; no firm D call. The V gene's germline CDR1 is SGHTA and CDR2 FQGTGA. CDR3 length: 13 amino acids. The V gene lost 5 bases and the J gene lost 3 bases, with 10 bases spanning the gap. The CDR3, as DNA: TGTGCCAGCAGCCCCCCCTTTGAAGAGACCCAGTACTTC. Translated: CASSPPFEETQYF.

This chain links TRBV20-1 with TRBJ2-1; 9 nucleotides align to TRBD2. V gave up 0 bases and J gave up 0 bases; unmatched junction bases: 9. The CDR3 spans 18 residues. Germline V gene lookup returns CDR1 DFQATT and CDR2 SNEGSKA (reference sequence). CDR3 sequence (DNA): TGCAGTGCTAGAGACATATTGACTAGCGGAAGCTCCTACAATGAGCAGTTCTTC. It yields the protein CSARDILTSGSSYNEQFF.

This clonotype was seen a handful of times. This rearrangement joins TRBV27 to TRBJ1-2; D not certain. V lost 4 bases and J 1 base, leaving 22 bases between the germline ends. The CDR3 is made up of 18 amino acids. Germline-derived CDR1 and CDR2 are MNHEY and SMNVEV (reference sequence). The CDR3 here is CASSYLEAAGQRNYGYTF. DNA of the CDR3: TGTGCCAGCAGTTATCTTGAGGCAGCGGGCCAGCGTAACTATGGCTACACCTTC.

The V and J genes are TRBV4-2 and TRBJ2-7; 8 bases agree with TRBD2. V trimming: 3 bases; J trimming: 3 bases; junction bases outside the gene matches: 10. Germline V gene data show CDR1 as LGHNA and CDR2 as YNFKEQ. This CDR3 is 16 amino acids long. The CDR3 here is CASSQSTGSGSYEQYF. The CDR3 DNA sequence: TGTGCCAGCAGCCAGTCTACGGGGAGCGGGAGCTACGAGCAGTACTTC.

This clonotype was recorded only once. The chain carries TRBV7-9 and TRBJ1-5; D is unresolved. This CDR3 spans 16 amino acids. Between the trimmed V and J ends, which lost 2 bases and 4 bases, there was a span of 15 bases. In germline, CDR1 is SEHNR, CDR2 FQNEAQ (reference sequence). The CDR3 DNA is TGTGCCAGCAGCTTATCAGGCGGGGTAAAGAATCAGCCCCAGCATTTT. Its protein is CASSLSGGVKNQPQHF.

This sequence joins TRBV10-3 and TRBJ2-3; 11 bases match TRBD2. The CDR3 length is 16 residues. Germline V gene data show CDR1 as ENHRY and CDR2 as SYGVKD. The ends lost 0 bases at V and 9 bases at J; junction bases unmatched: 8. The CDR3 nucleotides are TGTGCCATCAGTGAGTCGGTAGCGGGGGGGCCAATAACGCAGTATTTT. This gives the protein CAISESVAGGPITQYF.

This rearrangement joins TRBV5-1 to TRBJ1-4, with a weak D call TRBD1 (5 bases). CDR3 size: 14 residues. V was trimmed by 5 bases and J by 4 bases, leaving 12 bases between them. CDR1 is SGHRS and CDR2 is YFSETQ in the germline V gene. CDR3 sequence (DNA): TGCGCCAGCAGGAGTGACAGTTATAATGAAAAACTGTTTTTT. Translated: CASRSDSYNEKLFF.

The rearrangement uses TRBV11-2 and TRBJ2-7, with 9 bases that match TRBD1. After removal of 5 bases from V and 3 bases from J, the junction contained 8 bases not matched to a gene. CDR3 length: 15 amino acids. In germline, CDR1 is SGHAT, CDR2 FQNNGV. CDR3 nucleotide sequence: TGTGCCAGCAGCGTAGGACAGGGGAGTAACTACGAGCAGTACTTC. It specifies CASSVGQGSNYEQYF.

The J gene is TRBJ2-1, the V gene TRBV5-1; D assignment may be TRBD1 or TRBD2 (5 bases each). Germline-derived CDR1 and CDR2 are SGHRS and YFSETQ. V lost 0 bases to trimming and J lost 9 bases, with 16 bases between them. CDR3 length: 15 amino acids. This CDR3 is CASSLDPGTKAEQFF. CDR3 nucleotides: TGCGCCAGCAGCTTGGACCCCGGGACGAAGGCTGAGCAGTTCTTC.

CDR3: CSASRTGNEQYF. The DNA of the CDR3 is TGCAGTGCTAGTCGGACAGGGAACGAGCAGTACTTC. The chain uses TRBV20-1 and TRBJ2-7; 8 bases are a match to TRBD1. V was pared by 3 bases and J by 5 bases, with 3 bases of the junction left unmatched. The germline CDR1 and CDR2 sequences are DFQATT and SNEGSKA (reference sequence). CDR3 length: 12 residues.

The rearrangement links TRBV12-3 or TRBV12-4 to TRBJ1-2; perhaps TRBD1 as D (6 bases). V gave up 6 bases and J gave up 1 base, with 15 bases separating them. There are 15 residues in the CDR3. The CDR3, as DNA: TGTGCCAGCAGAGACGGACAGTCCTTTAACTATGGCTACACCTTC. Its translation: CASRDGQSFNYGYTF.

The chain recombines TRBV2 with TRBJ1-5; D is undetermined. Germline lookup yields CDR1 SNHLY and CDR2 FYNNEI. The CDR3 totals 10 residues. The V and J ends lost 10 bases and 10 bases respectively, with 11 bases between them. This CDR3 is CAISRNPQHF. CDR3 DNA sequence: TGTGCCATCTCGCGGAATCCCCAGCATTTT.

The V call is TRBV20-1, the J call TRBJ1-5; tentative D call: TRBD1 (6 bases). This CDR3 contains 13 residues. Germline V gives CDR1 DFQATT, CDR2 SNEGSKA (reference sequence). The germline V and J ends were trimmed by 5 bases and 7 bases, with 15 bases remaining between them. CDR3 protein: CSAYTLQGQPQHF. The CDR3 DNA follows: TGCAGTGCTTACACCCTACAGGGACAGCCCCAGCATTTT.

This clonotype appeared a few times. A junction boundary mismatches the germline segment, possibly from a read error. The chain recombines TRBV5-1 with TRBJ2-6; D is unresolved. Germline V gene lookup returns CDR1 SGHRS and CDR2 YFSETQ. There are 13 residues in the CDR3. DNA of the CDR3: TGCGCCAGCGGCTTCACTGGGGCCAACGTCCTGACTTTC. Translated: CASGFTGANVLTF.

The V call is TRBV20-1, the J call TRBJ2-5; D gene unclear. CDR1 DFQATT and CDR2 SNEGSKA come from the germline V gene (reference sequence). The CDR3 length is 13 residues. V was shortened by 0 bases and J by 2 bases, with 7 bases between the two germline ends. CDR3 nucleotide sequence: TGCAGTGCTAGAGATCCCTGGCAAGAGACCCAGTACTTC. Protein product: CSARDPWQETQYF.

This clonotype was seen a handful of times. V usage is TRBV12-3 or TRBV12-4 and J usage is TRBJ2-1; the D is unclear. The CDR3 has 13 residues. V shed 4 bases and J shed 5 bases, with 9 bases lying between them. This CDR3 is CASSYTRHNEQFF. CDR3 DNA sequence: TGTGCCAGCAGTTATACCCGACACAATGAGCAGTTCTTC.

The chain recombines TRBV5-4 with TRBJ2-5, with 8 nucleotides matching TRBD2. The CDR3 totals 14 residues. Germline trimming cut 5 bases from V and 3 bases from J; bases unmatched to any gene: 6. The germline V gene has CDR1 SGHNT and CDR2 YYREEE (reference sequence). CDR3 in amino acids: CASRPREAEETQYF. The CDR3 bases are TGTGCCAGCAGACCGCGGGAGGCAGAAGAGACCCAGTACTTC.

V usage is TRBV19 and J usage is TRBJ2-4; D is unresolved. The CDR3 contains 15 residues. CDR1 is LNHDA, CDR2 SQIVND, per germline (reference sequence). V was trimmed by 6 bases and J by 8 bases, leaving 20 bases between them. This CDR3 reads CASRSLNIGVDIQYF. CDR3 sequence (DNA): TGTGCCAGTAGGTCTTTGAACATAGGCGTGGACATTCAGTACTTC.

This clonotype was recorded a few times. The gene calls are TRBV9 and TRBJ2-3; no definite D call. Trimming shortened V by 3 bases and J by 4 bases, and 12 bases separated the two germline ends. The CDR3 covers 14 residues. Per the germline V gene, CDR1 is SGDLS and CDR2 is YYNGEE. CDR3 residues: CASSGGRFSDTQYF. In DNA, the CDR3 is TGTGCCAGCAGCGGAGGACGGTTTTCAGATACGCAGTATTTT. Supplemented by reference TRBV9 and TRBJ2-3, the full variable domain reads DSGVTQTPKHLITATGQRVTLRCSPRSGDLSVYWYQQSLDQGLQFLIQYYNGEERAKGNILERFSAQQFPDLHSELNLSSLELGDSALYFCASSGGRFSDTQYFGPGTRLTVL.

The gene calls are TRBV4-3 and TRBJ2-3; D is possibly TRBD2 (6 bases). Germline V gene lookup returns CDR1 LGHNA and CDR2 YSLEER. V was cut by 2 bases and J by 4 bases, with 13 bases left in between. The CDR3 totals 15 residues. CDR3 sequence: CASSQSGGKSDTQYF. The CDR3 DNA sequence: TGCGCCAGCAGCCAATCCGGCGGGAAATCAGATACGCAGTATTTT.